The rows below give T cell receptor beta chains drawn from one sample of a study of blood T cell repertoires in COVID-19. Repertoires were generated with immunoSEQ multiplex PCR, while TCRdb's copy carries only in-frame clones and drops some. The sample holds almost 70,000 clones, nearly 80% seen once. The sequenced sample was peripheral blood. All receptors come from a human donor in a cohort sampled during active COVID-19. Both conserved end residues are part of each CDR3. D genes are given only for firm matches. Some rows mark clone size as missing; the rest say once, few, many or name a class of expanded clone.

J gene	D gene	clone size	V gene	CDR3 protein	CDR3 DNA
TRBJ2-7	-	-	TRBV7-6	CASSLGNLGIDEQYF	TGTGCCAGCAGCTTAGGGAACCTAGGAATTGACGAGCAGTACTTC
TRBJ2-5	TRBD2	once	TRBV19	CASSPSGTSIETQYF	TGTGCCAGTAGCCCTTCCGGGACTAGTATAGAGACCCAGTACTTC
TRBJ2-1	-	-	TRBV5-1	CASSLDLYEQFF	TGCGCCAGCAGCTTGGATCTGTATGAGCAGTTCTTC
TRBJ2-1	TRBD1	once	TRBV28	CASSLRGTAFPEQFF	TGTGCCAGCAGTTTAAGGGGGACAGCCTTTCCTGAGCAGTTCTTC
TRBJ2-2	-	-	TRBV6-5	CATGRDAGELFF	TGTGCCACCGGGCGGGACGCCGGGGAGCTGTTTTTT
TRBJ1-1	-	-	TRBV3-1/TRBV3-2	CASSSRTARAFF	TGTGCCAGCAGCTCCCGGACAGCGAGGGCTTTCTTT
TRBJ1-1	TRBD1	few	TRBV5-1	CASRRGTGNTEAFF	TGCGCCAGTAGAAGGGGGACAGGGAACACTGAAGCTTTCTTT
TRBJ2-7	-	-	TRBV2	CASSEADYEQYF	TGTGCCAGCAGTGAGGCGGACTACGAGCAGTACTTC
TRBJ2-7	TRBD2	-	TRBV12-5	CASGLVVAGAYEQYF	TGTGCTAGTGGTTTGGTTGTGGCGGGGGCCTACGAGCAGTACTTC
TRBJ2-5	-	-	TRBV5-1	CASSLSGVTETQYF	TGCGCCAGCAGCTTATCCGGGGTAACTGAGACCCAGTACTTC
TRBJ1-2	-	-	TRBV6-6	CASTAGRGVYGYTF	TGTGCCAGCACCGCCGGACGGGGAGTGTATGGCTACACCTTC
TRBJ1-2	TRBD1	-	TRBV7-2	CASSPRTGALYGYTF	TGTGCCAGCAGCCCCCGGACAGGGGCCCTATATGGCTACACCTTC
TRBJ2-7	TRBD2	-	TRBV18	CASSPEEMGLAGSAEQYF	TGTGCCAGCTCACCAGAAGAAATGGGACTAGCGGGGAGTGCCGAGCAGTACTTC
TRBJ2-7	TRBD1	once	TRBV5-1	CASSPGQTYEQYF	TGCGCCAGCAGCCCGGGACAGACCTACGAGCAGTACTTC
TRBJ2-7	-	-	TRBV20-1	CSAYTDYEQYF	TGCAGTGCTTATACAGATTACGAGCAGTACTTC
TRBJ1-5	TRBD1	few	TRBV5-6	CASSLGLQGGAQHF	TGTGCCAGCAGCTTGGGTTTGCAGGGGGGAGCCCAGCATTTT
TRBJ2-2	TRBD2	-	TRBV7-2	CASSPGVLAGVITGELFF	TGTGCCAGCAGCCCAGGAGTGCTAGCGGGGGTTATCACCGGGGAGCTGTTTTTT
TRBJ1-2	TRBD1	-	TRBV6-5	CASSYNRGSGYTF	TGTGCCAGCAGTTACAACAGGGGTAGTGGCTACACCTTC
TRBJ2-3	-	once	TRBV21-1	CASSKERAGDSKDTQYF	TGTGCCAGCAGCAAAGAACGGGCCGGGGACTCCAAAGATACGCAGTATTTT
TRBJ1-1	TRBD1	-	TRBV3-1/TRBV3-2	CASSLGTGGHTEAFF	TGTGCCAGCAGCCTCGGGACAGGGGGCCACACTGAAGCTTTCTTT
TRBJ2-7	TRBD1	-	TRBV7-9	CASSLKGTGPHEQYF	TGTGCCAGCAGCTTAAAGGGGACAGGGCCCCACGAGCAGTACTTC
TRBJ2-7	TRBD2	-	TRBV25-1	CASSVGGRGYEQYF	TGTGCCAGCAGTGTAGGCGGGAGAGGGTACGAGCAGTACTTC